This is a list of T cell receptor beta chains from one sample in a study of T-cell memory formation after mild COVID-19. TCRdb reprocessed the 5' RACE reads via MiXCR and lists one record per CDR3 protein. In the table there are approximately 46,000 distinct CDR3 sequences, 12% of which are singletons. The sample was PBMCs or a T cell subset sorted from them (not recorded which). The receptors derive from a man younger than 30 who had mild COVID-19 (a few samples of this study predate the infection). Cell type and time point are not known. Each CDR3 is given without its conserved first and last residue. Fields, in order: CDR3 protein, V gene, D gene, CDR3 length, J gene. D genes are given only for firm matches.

ASSPPGEGLGQY TRBV7-2 NA 12 TRBJ2-7
ASSQDWFPRSYEQY TRBV4-2 NA 14 TRBJ2-7
ASSWDRDEQF TRBV6-5 TRBD1 10 TRBJ2-1
ASSYSTGGVNTQY TRBV6-5 TRBD1 13 TRBJ2-3
ASSQDITLFWPQH TRBV4-1 NA 13 TRBJ1-5
ASSEDANEQF TRBV2 NA 10 TRBJ2-1
ASSLVDSADTQY TRBV7-2 NA 12 TRBJ2-3
ASSQQVGTEAF TRBV19 NA 11 TRBJ1-1
ASSDAGVTDTQY TRBV19 NA 12 TRBJ2-3
ASSYTGNEQF TRBV6-5 NA 10 TRBJ2-1
SARDRVEFIGYTQY TRBV20-1 NA 14 TRBJ2-3